A selection of T cell receptor beta chains follows, all from one sample in a study of blood T cells in healthy people across ages. Via MiXCR, TCRdb re-called the 5' RACE reads, giving one row per CDR3 protein. Of over 600,000 distinct CDR3 sequences listed, roughly 56% are singletons. Sequencing input: blood. The source is a man aged 35 to 55 in good health. The CDR3 runs from the conserved cysteine through the conserved F or W. The size of a clone is reported for some rows only, either as once, few or many, or as a class for expanded clones.

TRBV6-5	.	TRBJ2-3	CATAGLTSTDTQYF
TRBV6-1	.	TRBJ2-7	CASSERAGRASDEQYF
TRBV28	few	TRBJ2-7	CASSLSTGFIYEQYF
TRBV6-5	once	TRBJ2-1	CASSYSTLVSGFYNEQFF
TRBV28	.	TRBJ1-1	CASSWRRKAFF
TRBV20-1	.	TRBJ2-3	CSALDGAGSHTQYF
TRBV2	few	TRBJ2-5	CASTSLAANQETQYF
TRBV7-3	.	TRBJ1-1	CASSLLEATEAFF
TRBV9	.	TRBJ2-3	CASSGSGRRADTQYF
TRBV20-1	.	TRBJ2-5	CSARGLASQETQYF
TRBV12-3/TRBV12-4	.	TRBJ2-1	CASSPRGKLNNEQFF
TRBV2	.	TRBJ1-6	CASSRTDPYNSPLHF
TRBV7-2	.	TRBJ1-2	CASGRGRGSAYGYTF
TRBV11-3	few	TRBJ2-5	CASTTGVQETQYF
TRBV4-2	few	TRBJ2-1	CASSQPGTSDNEQFF
TRBV11-3	.	TRBJ2-1	CASSFIGGSNEQFF
TRBV6-5	.	TRBJ2-7	CDSSSGQGIIAYEQYF
TRBV7-2	many	TRBJ2-2	CASSPGGRPTGELFF
TRBV5-1	few	TRBJ2-5	CASSLESRRGETQYF
TRBV3-1	.	TRBJ2-3	CASSQRAIDTQYF
TRBV7-2	.	TRBJ2-1	CASSLVPLAGGINEQFF
TRBV7-2	.	TRBJ1-1	CASSYEQFMNTEAFF
TRBV24-1	.	TRBJ1-1	CATSAQTGRGTEAFF
TRBV6-6	once	TRBJ1-2	CASKDSYGYTF
TRBV28	.	TRBJ1-5	CASSKQGGGNQPQHF
TRBV15	.	TRBJ1-1	CATRLGQGNTEAFF
TRBV18	few	TRBJ2-1	CASSPTGNEQFF
TRBV6-1	once	TRBJ2-3	CASSHGLAEITPDTQYF
TRBV4-1	.	TRBJ2-7	CASSQDAPSQGGAYEQYF
TRBV25-1	few	TRBJ2-2	CASYDRGIGELFF
TRBV20-1	.	TRBJ2-4	CSASSIPGLAGGGYF
TRBV20-1	.	TRBJ2-3	CSAREYEASGRLADTQYF
TRBV7-2	many	TRBJ2-5	CASSLVLETQYF
TRBV7-2	.	.	CASSLVTSGRGDEQYF
TRBV11-2	.	TRBJ2-1	CASAPRQGIGGETQFF
TRBV4-1	.	TRBJ2-1	CASSPNLAGSSYNEQFF
TRBV11-3	.	TRBJ2-1	CASSLAGWGTGGENEQFF
TRBV24-1	.	.	CATSRWGAEETQYF
TRBV7-6	once	TRBJ2-3	CASSQSSSTDTQYF
TRBV3-1	few	TRBJ1-4	CASSGGTGEDEKLFF
TRBV5-4	.	TRBJ2-4	CASSSISRLAKNIQYF
TRBV3-1	few	TRBJ2-4	CASSQGLLLVQYF
TRBV7-2	few	TRBJ2-7	CASSLEAGDSYEQYF
TRBV18	.	TRBJ2-5	CASSPGRNQETQYF
TRBV27	few	TRBJ2-3	CASSTSGTATDTQYF
TRBV7-2	.	TRBJ1-2	CASSLKGESGDLLLTNYGYTF
TRBV29-1	few	TRBJ1-2	CSVEDLPPADYGYTF